Each of the 10 T cell receptor beta chains below was sequenced from the same sample in a study of cytomegalovirus exposure and HLA in healthy donors. Primers: 60 Vbeta forward and 13 Jbeta reverse. Only in-frame clones appear in the TCRdb table, and some are missing; sequencing was by immunoSEQ multiplex PCR. Recorded for this sample: 75,000 to 80,000 clones. Sequenced material: PBMCs. All receptors derive from a man aged 18 to 29 in good health and CMV-seropositive.

The chain uses TRBV18 and TRBJ1-2; TRBD1 matches 7 bases. The ends lost 2 bases at V and 8 bases at J; junction bases unmatched: 8. The CDR3 is made up of 14 amino acids. Germline lookup yields CDR1 KGHSH and CDR2 LQKENI. CDR3 sequence reads: CASSPTTGTRGYTF. The DNA of the CDR3 is TGTGCCAGCTCACCAACGACAGGGACACGGGGCTACACCTTC.

The rearrangement joins TRBV6-1 to TRBJ2-7, with unresolved D. Trimming left V 7 bases short and J 3 bases short, with 16 bases between. The CDR3 spans 14 residues. Per germline, CDR1 MNHNS and CDR2 SASEGT. The CDR3 nucleotides are TGTGCCAGCATGGGCCTCCGAGCTGGCTACGAGCAGTACTTC. This sequence encodes CASMGLRAGYEQYF.

The chain couples TRBV6-1 to TRBJ1-3; no firm D call. Trimming left V 8 bases short and J 2 bases short, with 13 bases between. The length of the CDR3 is 14 residues. Germline V lookup: CDR1 MNHNS, CDR2 SASEGT. CDR3 loop: CASLLRKTGNTIYF. Written as DNA, the CDR3 is TGTGCCAGCCTTCTGAGAAAAACTGGAAACACCATATATTTT.

J is TRBJ2-7 and V is TRBV5-1, with 7 bases that match TRBD1. The germline CDR1 and CDR2 sequences are SGHRS and YFSETQ. The CDR3 sequence is 13 residues long. Losses at the gene ends were 5 bases for V and 7 bases for J; bases not matched to a gene: 9. The chain's CDR3 is CASSYGTEREQYF. As DNA, the CDR3 is TGCGCCAGCAGTTACGGGACAGAACGTGAGCAGTACTTC.

This sequence joins TRBV7-6 and TRBJ1-1; 8 nucleotides line up with TRBD1. V was pared by 1 base and J by 7 bases, with 5 bases of the junction left unmatched. The CDR3 is made up of 14 amino acids. The V gene's germline CDR1 is SGHVS and CDR2 FNYEAQ. The CDR3 nucleotides read TGTGCCAGCAGCTTAGGCCAGGGGGCGAGTGAAGCTTTCTTT. It encodes CASSLGQGASEAFF.

V and J are TRBV14 and TRBJ2-1, with TRBD2 matching 14 bases. CDR1 and CDR2 from the germline V gene are SGHDN and FVKESK. The V and J ends lost 4 bases and 8 bases, in that order; junction bases with no gene match: 7. The CDR3 loop spans 16 amino acids. CDR3 sequence: CASSPGTSGSNYEQFF. The CDR3, as DNA: TGTGCCAGCAGCCCCGGGACTAGCGGGAGTAATTATGAGCAGTTCTTC.

The V gene is TRBV7-9, the J gene TRBJ1-2; 10 bases fit TRBD1. The length of the CDR3 is 17 residues. Trimming at V came to 4 bases and at J to 8 bases, leaving 16 bases not matched to a gene. The germline gives CDR1 SEHNR, CDR2 FQNEAQ (reference sequence). In DNA, the CDR3 is TGTGCCAGCAGCTCAGCCCTTGGGGGACAGGGGTTGGAAGGCTACACCTTC. As protein: CASSSALGGQGLEGYTF.

The chain is built from TRBV5-1 and TRBJ2-5, with 7 bases that match TRBD2. The CDR3 is 16 residues long. Trimming took 4 bases from V and 4 from J; bases not matched to a gene: 13. From germline, CDR1 is SGHRS and CDR2 YFSETQ. In nucleotides, the CDR3 is TGCGCCAGCAGCCAACTTGGAGTGGGGAGGGGAGAGACCCAGTACTTC. Encoded protein: CASSQLGVGRGETQYF.

The rearrangement links TRBV15 to TRBJ2-3; the D is unclear. CDR1 and CDR2 from the germline V gene are LNHNV and YYDKDF (reference sequence). V shed 0 bases and J shed 1 base, with 8 bases lying between them. The CDR3 has 15 amino acids. CDR3 in amino acids: CATSREPPGTDTQYF. CDR3 nucleotide sequence: TGTGCCACCAGCAGAGAGCCCCCAGGCACAGATACGCAGTATTTT. Together with reference TRBV15 and TRBJ2-3, the CDR3 gives the full variable domain: DAMVIQNPRYQVTQFGKPVTLSCSQTLNHNVMYWYQQKSSQAPKLLFHYYDKDFNNEADTPDNFQSRRPNTSFCFLDIRSPGLGDTAMYLCATSREPPGTDTQYFGPGTRLTVL.

This CDR3 is CASSFWGLEGQETQYF. The DNA for the CDR3 is TGTGCCAGCAGTTTTTGGGGACTTGAGGGCCAAGAGACCCAGTACTTC. This chain joins TRBV28 and TRBJ2-5, with D possibly being TRBD2 (6 bases). The CDR3 has 16 amino acids. Looked up from germline, CDR1 is MDHEN and CDR2 is SYDVKM. The V end lost 3 bases, the J end lost 1 base, and 15 bases lay between the germline ends. The variable domain in full, completed from reference TRBV28 and TRBJ2-5, reads DVKVTQSSRYLVKRTGEKVFLECVQDMDHENMFWYRQDPGLGLRLIYFSYDVKMKEKGDIPEGYSVSREKKERFSLILESASTNQTSMYLCASSFWGLEGQETQYFGPGTRLLVL.